This TCR beta chain came from a study of OX40 agonist ivuxolimab in advanced cancers. Notes on the study in general: Averaged across samples, CD8+ T cells carried more expanded clones than CD4+ did. CD4+ and CD8+ blood T cells expanded clonally by week 6 at 0.1 to 3.0 mg/kg. Nonresponders included some who also had low normalized T-cell clonal expansion.

This clone was detected once. Its antigen is not identified. This table comes from immunoSEQ multiplex PCR, and its TCRdb copy is limited to in-frame clones, with some not included. The sample gives around 99,000 clones, nearly 90% of which show up once; under 0.2% is in the top ten. There are 15 residues in the CDR3. The chain combines TRBV21-1 with TRBJ2-1. TRBV21-1 is shown as a pseudogene. The sequence came from an adult with an advanced solid tumor such as melanoma, head and neck, liver or kidney cancer. The sequenced sample was CD4+ or CD8+ T cells sorted from blood, obtained in a trial of the OX40 agonist ivuxolimab. CDR3 sequence: CASSKFPGLTHEQFF. Written as DNA, the CDR3 is TGTGCCAGCAGCAAGTTCCCGGGCCTTACCCATGAGCAGTTCTTC.